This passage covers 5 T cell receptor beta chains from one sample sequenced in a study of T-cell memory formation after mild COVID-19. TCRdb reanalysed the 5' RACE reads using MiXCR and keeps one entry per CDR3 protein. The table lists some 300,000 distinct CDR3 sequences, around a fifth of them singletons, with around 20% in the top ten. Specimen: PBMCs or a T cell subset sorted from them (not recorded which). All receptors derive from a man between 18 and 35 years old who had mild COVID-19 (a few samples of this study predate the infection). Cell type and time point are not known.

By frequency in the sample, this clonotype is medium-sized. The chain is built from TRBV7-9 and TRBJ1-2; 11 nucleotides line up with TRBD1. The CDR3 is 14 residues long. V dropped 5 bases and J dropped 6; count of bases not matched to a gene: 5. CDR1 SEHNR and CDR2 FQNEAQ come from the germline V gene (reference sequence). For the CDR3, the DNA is TGTGCCAGCAGCGACGGACAGGGGGCTGATGGCTACACCTTC. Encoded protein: CASSDGQGADGYTF.

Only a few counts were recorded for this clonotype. CDR3 residues: CASGDSNYNEQFF. Here the CDR3 DNA reads TGTGCCAGCGGGGATAGTAATTACAATGAGCAGTTCTTC. The chain has TRBV6-2 or TRBV6-3 and TRBJ2-1; D is unclear. The CDR3 contains 13 residues. CDR1 and CDR2 from the germline V gene are MNHEY and SVGEGT. Trimming stripped 8 bases from V and 4 bases from J, with 12 bases between.

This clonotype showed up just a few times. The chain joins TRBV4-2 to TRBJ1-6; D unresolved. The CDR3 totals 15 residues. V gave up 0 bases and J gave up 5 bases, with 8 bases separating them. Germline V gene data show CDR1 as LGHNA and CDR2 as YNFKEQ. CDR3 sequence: CASSQDRGNNSPLHF. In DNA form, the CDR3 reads TGTGCCAGCAGCCAAGATCGGGGAAATAATTCACCCCTCCACTTT.

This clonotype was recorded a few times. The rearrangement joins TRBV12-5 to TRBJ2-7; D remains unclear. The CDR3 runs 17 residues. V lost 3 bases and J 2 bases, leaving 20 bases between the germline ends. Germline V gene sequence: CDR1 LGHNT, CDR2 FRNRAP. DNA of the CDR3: TGTGCTAGTGGTTTCCAAATTGGAGTCCCCCCGACCTACGAGCAGTACTTC. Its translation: CASGFQIGVPPTYEQYF.

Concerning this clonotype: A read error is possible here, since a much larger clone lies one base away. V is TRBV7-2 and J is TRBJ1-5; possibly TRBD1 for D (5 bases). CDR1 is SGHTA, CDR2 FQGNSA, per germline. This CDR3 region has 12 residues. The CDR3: CASILGVQPQHF. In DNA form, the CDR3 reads TGTGCCAGCATCTTAGGGGTACAGCCCCAGCATTTT.